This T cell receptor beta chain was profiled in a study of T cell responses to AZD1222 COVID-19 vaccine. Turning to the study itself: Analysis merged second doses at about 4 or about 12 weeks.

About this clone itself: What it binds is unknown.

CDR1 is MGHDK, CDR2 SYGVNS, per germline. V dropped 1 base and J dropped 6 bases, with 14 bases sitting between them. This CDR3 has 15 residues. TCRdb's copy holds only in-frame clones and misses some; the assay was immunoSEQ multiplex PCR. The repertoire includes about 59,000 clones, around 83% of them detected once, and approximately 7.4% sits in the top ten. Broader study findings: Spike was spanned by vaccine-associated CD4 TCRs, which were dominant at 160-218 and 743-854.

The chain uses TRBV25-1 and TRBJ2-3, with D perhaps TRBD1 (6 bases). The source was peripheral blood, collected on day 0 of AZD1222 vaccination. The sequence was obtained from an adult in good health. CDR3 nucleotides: TGTGCCAGCAGTGAATCCCGAACAGGGTGGGATACGCAGTATTTT. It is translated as CASSESRTGWDTQYF.